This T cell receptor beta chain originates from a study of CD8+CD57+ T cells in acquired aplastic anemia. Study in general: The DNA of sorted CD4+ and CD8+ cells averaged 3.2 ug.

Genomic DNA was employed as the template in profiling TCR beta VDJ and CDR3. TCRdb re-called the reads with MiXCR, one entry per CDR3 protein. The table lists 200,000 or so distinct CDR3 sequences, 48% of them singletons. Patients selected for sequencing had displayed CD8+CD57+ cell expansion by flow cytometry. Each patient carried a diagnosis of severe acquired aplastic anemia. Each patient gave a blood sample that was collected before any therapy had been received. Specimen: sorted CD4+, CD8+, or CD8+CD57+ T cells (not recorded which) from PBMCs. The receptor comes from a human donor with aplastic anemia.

CDR3 sequence: CATSDFTGGSGANVLTF. The CDR3 region has the DNA TGTGCCACCAGTGATTTCACAGGAGGCTCTGGGGCCAACGTCCTGACTTTC. The chain has TRBV24-1 and TRBJ2-6; D is perhaps TRBD1 or TRBD2 (5 bases each). This CDR3 has 17 amino acids. Germline V gene data show CDR1 as KGHDR and CDR2 as SFDVKD. V gave up 1 base and J gave up 0 bases, with 9 bases separating them.